The entry below describes one T cell receptor (beta chain). Its antigen is as yet unknown. This CDR3 has 13 residues. With 7 bases clipped from V and 7 bases from J, the junction kept 4 bases outside the gene matches. It was 8 to 10 ml of fresh peripheral blood that supplied the PBMCs. The data originate from a study of T cells in Graves' hyperthyroidism and ophthalmopathy. Study background: Sampling of peripheral blood happened at initial diagnosis, prior to any treatment.

Amplified TCR beta CDR3 regions came from RNA transcripts. RT-PCR in the first round (using the HTBI primer set) targeted the TCR CDR3. TCRdb re-called the multiplex PCR reads through MiXCR, storing one row per CDR3 protein. This sample has hundreds of thousands of distinct CDR3 sequences, with 14% found just once. Regarding the study as a whole: Clonotypes that were expanded in thyroid above 0.001 mostly appeared in blood too.

Sequenced material: blood. The TCR sequence derives from a woman aged 40 to 50 with Graves' hyperthyroidism. The chain has TRBV12-3 or TRBV12-4 and TRBJ1-5; 10 bases are a match to TRBD1. The CDR3 region is CASILGQGQPQHF. The CDR3 DNA is TGTGCCAGCATCCTGGGACAGGGGCAGCCCCAGCATTTT.